A selection of T cell receptor beta chains follows, all from one sample in a study of cytomegalovirus exposure and HLA in healthy donors. Some clones are missing from TCRdb's copy, which holds only in-frame ones; the method was immunoSEQ multiplex PCR. The sample lists fewer than 250,000 clones; almost 75% were seen once. The sample was PBMCs. Receptors originate from a woman aged 30 to 39 in good health and CMV-seropositive. CDR3s include the opening cysteine and the closing phenylalanine or tryptophan. The order of the fields is clone size, V gene, D gene, J gene, CDR3 protein, CDR3 DNA. A D gene is named only where the DNA matches it firmly. Clone size is not always given. Where it is, it says once, few, many or a class for expanded clones.

clone_size: once; v_call: TRBV19; d_call: -; j_call: TRBJ2-1; cdr3_aa: CASSILRTTDYNEQFF; cdr3_nt: TGTGCCAGTAGTATACTAAGGACTACAGACTACAATGAGCAGTTCTTC
clone_size: -; v_call: TRBV19; d_call: -; j_call: TRBJ2-7; cdr3_aa: CASSMTGMYEQYF; cdr3_nt: TGTGCCAGTAGTATGACAGGAATGTACGAGCAGTACTTC
clone_size: few; v_call: TRBV28; d_call: TRBD1; j_call: TRBJ2-7; cdr3_aa: CASSLVQGAPLFSYEQYF; cdr3_nt: TGTGCCAGCAGTTTAGTACAGGGGGCCCCGCTTTTCTCCTACGAGCAGTACTTC
clone_size: -; v_call: TRBV11-2; d_call: -; j_call: TRBJ2-7; cdr3_aa: CASSQAERGSYEQYF; cdr3_nt: TGTGCCAGCAGCCAAGCGGAGCGCGGGTCCTACGAGCAGTACTTC
clone_size: -; v_call: TRBV27; d_call: TRBD2; j_call: TRBJ2-5; cdr3_aa: CASSGGLAGVGETQYF; cdr3_nt: TGTGCCAGCAGTGGGGGACTAGCGGGAGTAGGAGAGACCCAGTACTTC
clone_size: once; v_call: TRBV10-1; d_call: TRBD2; j_call: TRBJ2-3; cdr3_aa: CASSGTSATDTQYF; cdr3_nt: TGCGCCAGCAGTGGAACTAGCGCCACAGATACGCAGTATTTT
clone_size: few; v_call: TRBV12-1; d_call: -; j_call: TRBJ2-1; cdr3_aa: CTSSSRLDTGGDDNEQFF; cdr3_nt: TGTACCAGCAGCTCCCGCCTCGACACAGGGGGCGATGACAATGAGCAGTTCTTC
clone_size: -; v_call: TRBV20-1; d_call: -; j_call: TRBJ2-5; cdr3_aa: CSVMRLETQYF; cdr3_nt: TGCAGTGTAATGCGGTTAGAGACCCAGTACTTC
clone_size: -; v_call: TRBV6-1; d_call: -; j_call: TRBJ1-5; cdr3_aa: CASSLTGNNQPQHF; cdr3_nt: TGTGCCAGCAGCCTCACAGGGAACAATCAGCCCCAGCATTTT
clone_size: -; v_call: TRBV5-1; d_call: -; j_call: TRBJ2-5; cdr3_aa: CASSPGAWKTQHF; cdr3_nt: TGCGCCAGCAGCCCGGGAGCGTGGAAGACCCAGCACTTC
clone_size: -; v_call: TRBV28; d_call: TRBD2; j_call: TRBJ2-5; cdr3_aa: CASSLSLRREGETQYF; cdr3_nt: TGTGCCAGCAGTTTAAGTTTGCGGCGGGAGGGGGAGACCCAGTACTTC
clone_size: -; v_call: TRBV6-1; d_call: TRBD1; j_call: TRBJ1-1; cdr3_aa: CATRTGTGASEAFF; cdr3_nt: TGTGCCACACGAACCGGGACAGGGGCCTCTGAAGCTTTCTTT
clone_size: -; v_call: TRBV6-6; d_call: -; j_call: TRBJ2-7; cdr3_aa: CASSYSSLAFEQYF; cdr3_nt: TGTGCCAGCAGTTACTCGAGCCTAGCTTTCGAGCAGTACTTC
clone_size: -; v_call: TRBV2; d_call: -; j_call: TRBJ1-3; cdr3_aa: CASTNSGNTIYF; cdr3_nt: TGTGCCAGCACCAACTCTGGAAACACCATATATTTT
clone_size: -; v_call: TRBV6-5; d_call: TRBD1; j_call: TRBJ2-7; cdr3_aa: CASETGQNSYEQYF; cdr3_nt: TGTGCCAGCGAAACGGGACAGAACTCCTACGAGCAGTACTTC
clone_size: -; v_call: TRBV6-1; d_call: TRBD2; j_call: TRBJ2-3; cdr3_aa: CASSASSGRGTDTQYF; cdr3_nt: TGTGCCAGCAGTGCTTCTAGCGGGAGGGGAACAGATACGCAGTATTTT
clone_size: -; v_call: TRBV2; d_call: TRBD1; j_call: TRBJ2-5; cdr3_aa: CASSGDRVETQYF; cdr3_nt: TGTGCCAGCAGTGGGGACAGGGTTGAGACCCAGTACTTC